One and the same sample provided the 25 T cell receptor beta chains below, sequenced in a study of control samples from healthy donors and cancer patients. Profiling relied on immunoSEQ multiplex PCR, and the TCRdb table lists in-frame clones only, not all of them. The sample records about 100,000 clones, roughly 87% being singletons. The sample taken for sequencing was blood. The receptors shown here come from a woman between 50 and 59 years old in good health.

DNA for the CDR3: TGCGCCAGCAGCCGACGGACCGGGGGCAATCAGCCCCAGCATTTT. The encoded protein is CASSRRTGGNQPQHF. The J gene is TRBJ1-5, the V gene TRBV4-3; D uncertain. Trimming took off 4 bases at V and 2 bases at J, with 12 bases between the two ends. In germline, CDR1 is LGHNA, CDR2 YSLEER. CDR3 size: 15 residues.

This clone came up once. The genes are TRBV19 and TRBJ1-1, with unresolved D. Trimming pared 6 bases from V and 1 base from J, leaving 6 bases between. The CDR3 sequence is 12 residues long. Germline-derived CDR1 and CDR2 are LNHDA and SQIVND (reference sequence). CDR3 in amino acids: CASRHGNTEAFF. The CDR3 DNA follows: TGTGCCAGTAGGCACGGGAACACTGAAGCTTTCTTT. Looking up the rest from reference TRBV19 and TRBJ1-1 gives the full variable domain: DGGITQSPKYLFRKEGQNVTLSCEQNLNHDAMYWYRQDPGQGLRLIYYSQIVNDFQKGDIAEGYSVSREKKESFPLTVTSAQKNPTAFYLCASRHGNTEAFFGQGTRLTVV.

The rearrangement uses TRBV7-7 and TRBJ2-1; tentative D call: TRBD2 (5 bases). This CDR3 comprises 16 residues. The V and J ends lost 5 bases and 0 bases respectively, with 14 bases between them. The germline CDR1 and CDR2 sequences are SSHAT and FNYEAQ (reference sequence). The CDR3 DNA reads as TGTGCCAGCAGCCCCGGGGTTTCGAGCTCCTACAATGAGCAGTTCTTC. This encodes CASSPGVSSSYNEQFF.

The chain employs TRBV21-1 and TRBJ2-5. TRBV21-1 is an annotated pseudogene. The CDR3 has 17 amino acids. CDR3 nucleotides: TGTGCCAGCAGCCTAAGAACGGCTCCCCCACATACAGAGACCCAGTACTTC. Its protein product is CASSLRTAPPHTETQYF.

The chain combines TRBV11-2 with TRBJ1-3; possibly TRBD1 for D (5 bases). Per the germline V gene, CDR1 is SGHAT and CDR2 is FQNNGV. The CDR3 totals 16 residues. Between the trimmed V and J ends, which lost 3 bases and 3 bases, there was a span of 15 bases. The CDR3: CASSFFRDLSGNTIYF. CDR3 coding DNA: TGTGCCAGCAGCTTTTTCAGGGACTTGAGTGGAAACACCATATATTTT.

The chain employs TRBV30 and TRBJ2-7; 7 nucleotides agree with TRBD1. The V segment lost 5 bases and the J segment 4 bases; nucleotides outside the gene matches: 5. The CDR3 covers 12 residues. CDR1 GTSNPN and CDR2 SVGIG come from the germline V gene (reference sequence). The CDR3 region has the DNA TGTGCCTGGCGGGGACAGTTGTACGAGCAGTACTTC. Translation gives CAWRGQLYEQYF.

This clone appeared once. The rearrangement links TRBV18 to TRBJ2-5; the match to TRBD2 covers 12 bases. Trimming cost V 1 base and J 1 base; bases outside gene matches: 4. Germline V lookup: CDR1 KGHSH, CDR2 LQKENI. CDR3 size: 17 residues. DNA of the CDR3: TGTGCCAGCTCACCACTTGGACTAGCGGGGCCCCAAGAGACCCAGTACTTC. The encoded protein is CASSPLGLAGPQETQYF. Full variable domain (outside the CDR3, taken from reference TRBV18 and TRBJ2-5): NAGVMQNPRHLVRRRGQEARLRCSPMKGHSHVYWYRQLPEEGLKFMVYLQKENIIDESGMPKERFSAEFPKEGPSILRIQQVVRGDSAAYFCASSPLGLAGPQETQYFGPGTRLLVL.

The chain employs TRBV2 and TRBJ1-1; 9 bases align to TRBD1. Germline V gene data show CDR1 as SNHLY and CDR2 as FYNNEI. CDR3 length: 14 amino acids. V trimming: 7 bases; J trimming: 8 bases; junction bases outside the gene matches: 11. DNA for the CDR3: TGTGCCAGCATCGGACGTGTGACAGGGGGAGAAGCTTTCTTT. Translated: CASIGRVTGGEAFF.

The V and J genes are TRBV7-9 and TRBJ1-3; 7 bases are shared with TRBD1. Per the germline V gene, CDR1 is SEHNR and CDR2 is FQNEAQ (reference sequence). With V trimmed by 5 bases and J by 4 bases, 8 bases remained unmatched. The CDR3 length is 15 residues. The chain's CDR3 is CASSPRQGAGNTIYF. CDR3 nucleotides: TGTGCCAGCAGCCCGAGACAGGGTGCAGGAAACACCATATATTTT.

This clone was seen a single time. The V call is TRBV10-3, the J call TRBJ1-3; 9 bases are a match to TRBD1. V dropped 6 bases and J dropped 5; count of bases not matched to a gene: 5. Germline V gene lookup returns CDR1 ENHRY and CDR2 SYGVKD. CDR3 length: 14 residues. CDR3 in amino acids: CAISPGTGRNTIYF. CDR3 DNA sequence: TGTGCCATCAGCCCCGGGACAGGGAGAAACACCATATATTTT.

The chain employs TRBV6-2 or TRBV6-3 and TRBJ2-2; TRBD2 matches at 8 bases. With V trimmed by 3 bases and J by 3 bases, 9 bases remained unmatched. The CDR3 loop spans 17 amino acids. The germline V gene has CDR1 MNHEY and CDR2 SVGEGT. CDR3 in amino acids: CASSYGVASGYTGELFF. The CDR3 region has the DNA TGTGCCAGCAGTTATGGCGTCGCTAGCGGGTACACCGGGGAGCTGTTTTTT.

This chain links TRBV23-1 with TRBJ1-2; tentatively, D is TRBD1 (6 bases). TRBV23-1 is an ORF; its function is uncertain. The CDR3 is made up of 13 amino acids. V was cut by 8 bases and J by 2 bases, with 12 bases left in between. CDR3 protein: CASGTGQNYGYTF. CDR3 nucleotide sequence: TGCGCCAGCGGCACCGGACAGAACTATGGCTACACCTTC.

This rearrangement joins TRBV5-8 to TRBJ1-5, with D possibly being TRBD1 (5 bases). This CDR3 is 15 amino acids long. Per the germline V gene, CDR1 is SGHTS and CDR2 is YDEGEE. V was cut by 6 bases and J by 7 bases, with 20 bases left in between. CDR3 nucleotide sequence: TGTGCCAGCACCTGGGGTGGGGGGATTGACCAGCCCCAGCATTTT. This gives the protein CASTWGGGIDQPQHF.

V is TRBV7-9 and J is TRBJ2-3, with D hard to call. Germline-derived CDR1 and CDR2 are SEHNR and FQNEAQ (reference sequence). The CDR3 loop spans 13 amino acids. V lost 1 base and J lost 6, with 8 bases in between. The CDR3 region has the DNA TGTGCCAGCAGCTTAGACGGACCGGATACGCAGTATTTT. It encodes CASSLDGPDTQYF. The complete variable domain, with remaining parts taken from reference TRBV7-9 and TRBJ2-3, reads DTGVSQNPRHKITKRGQNVTFRCDPISEHNRLYWYRQTLGQGPEFLTYFQNEAQLEKSRLLSDRFSAERPKGSFSTLEIQRTEQGDSAMYLCASSLDGPDTQYFGPGTRLTVL.

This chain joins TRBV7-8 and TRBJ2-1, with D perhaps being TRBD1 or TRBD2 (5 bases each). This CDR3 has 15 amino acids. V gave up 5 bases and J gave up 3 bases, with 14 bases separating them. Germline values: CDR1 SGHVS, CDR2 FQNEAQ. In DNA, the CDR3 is TGTGCCAGCAGCCCAATTGGGACCCTCTACAATGAGCAGTTCTTC. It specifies CASSPIGTLYNEQFF. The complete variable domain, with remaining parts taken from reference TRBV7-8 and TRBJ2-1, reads GAGVSQSPRYKVAKRGQDVALRCDPISGHVSLFWYQQALGQGPEFLTYFQNEAQLDKSGLPSDRFFAERPEGSVSTLKIQRTQQEDSAVYLCASSPIGTLYNEQFFGPGTRLTVL.

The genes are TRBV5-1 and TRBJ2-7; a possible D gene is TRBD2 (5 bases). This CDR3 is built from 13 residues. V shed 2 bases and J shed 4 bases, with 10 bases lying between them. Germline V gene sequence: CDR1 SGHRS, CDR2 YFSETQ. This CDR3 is CASSFREGYEQYV. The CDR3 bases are TGCGCCAGCAGCTTTAGAGAGGGTTACGAGCAGTACGTC.

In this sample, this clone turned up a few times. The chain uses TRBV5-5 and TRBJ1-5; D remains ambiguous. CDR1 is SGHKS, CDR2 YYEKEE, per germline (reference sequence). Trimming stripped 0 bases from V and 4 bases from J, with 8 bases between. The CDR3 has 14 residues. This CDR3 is CASSLEHLNQPQHF. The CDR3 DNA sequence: TGTGCCAGCAGCTTGGAACACCTGAATCAGCCCCAGCATTTT.

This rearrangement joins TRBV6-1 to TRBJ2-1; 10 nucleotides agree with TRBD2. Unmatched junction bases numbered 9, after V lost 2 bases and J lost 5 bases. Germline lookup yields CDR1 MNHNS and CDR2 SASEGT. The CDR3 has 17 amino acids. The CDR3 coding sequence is TGTGCCAGCAGTGAAATACTAGCGGGAATTGTAAACAATGAGCAGTTCTTC. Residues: CASSEILAGIVNNEQFF.

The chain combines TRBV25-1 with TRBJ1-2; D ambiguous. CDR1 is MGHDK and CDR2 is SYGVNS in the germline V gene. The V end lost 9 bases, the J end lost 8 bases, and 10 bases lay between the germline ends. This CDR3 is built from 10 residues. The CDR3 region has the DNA TGTGCCAGTCCCTTGGGCGGCTACACCTTC. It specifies CASPLGGYTF.

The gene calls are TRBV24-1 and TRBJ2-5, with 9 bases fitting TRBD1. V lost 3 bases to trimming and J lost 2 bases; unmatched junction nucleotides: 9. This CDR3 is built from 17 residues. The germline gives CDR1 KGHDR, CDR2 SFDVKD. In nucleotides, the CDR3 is TGTGCCACCAGTGATGGGTACGGGACAGGGCCTCAAGAGACCCAGTACTTC. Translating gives CATSDGYGTGPQETQYF.

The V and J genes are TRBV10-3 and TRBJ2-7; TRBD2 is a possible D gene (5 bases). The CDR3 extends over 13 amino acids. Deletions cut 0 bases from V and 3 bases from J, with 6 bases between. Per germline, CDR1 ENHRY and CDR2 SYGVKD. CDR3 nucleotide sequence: TGTGCCATCAGTGAGTCGAGGGACTACGAGCAGTACGTC. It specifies CAISESRDYEQYV.

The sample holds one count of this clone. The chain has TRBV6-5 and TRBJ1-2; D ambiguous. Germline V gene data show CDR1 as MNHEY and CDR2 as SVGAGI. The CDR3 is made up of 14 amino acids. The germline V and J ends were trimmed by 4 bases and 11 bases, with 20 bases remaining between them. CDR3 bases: TGTGCCAGCAGTTCGACGCGGGCCGACCTGGGATACACCTTC. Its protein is CASSSTRADLGYTF.

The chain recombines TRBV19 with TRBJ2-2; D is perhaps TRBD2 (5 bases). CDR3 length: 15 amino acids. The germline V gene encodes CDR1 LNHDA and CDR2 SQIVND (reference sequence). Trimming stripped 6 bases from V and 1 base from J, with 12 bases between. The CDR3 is CASREGPRNTGELFF. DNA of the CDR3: TGTGCCAGTAGAGAGGGCCCCAGGAACACCGGGGAGCTGTTTTTT.

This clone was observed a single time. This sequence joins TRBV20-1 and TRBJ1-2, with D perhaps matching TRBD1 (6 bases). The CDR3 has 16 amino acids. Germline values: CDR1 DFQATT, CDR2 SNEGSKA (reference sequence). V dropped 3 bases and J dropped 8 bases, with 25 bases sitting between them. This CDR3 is CSASASSDRRGLGYTF. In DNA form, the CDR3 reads TGCAGTGCTAGTGCCTCCTCCGACAGGAGGGGACTGGGCTACACCTTC.

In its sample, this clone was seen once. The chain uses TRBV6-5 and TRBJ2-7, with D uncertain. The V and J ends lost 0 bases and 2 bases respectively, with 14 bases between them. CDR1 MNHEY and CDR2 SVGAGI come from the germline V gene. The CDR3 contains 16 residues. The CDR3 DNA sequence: TGTGCCAGCAGTTACTCGCAGGTCGACGGAACCTACGAGCAGTACTTC. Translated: CASSYSQVDGTYEQYF.